The source of this TCR beta chain is a study of T cell repertoires in cytomegalovirus infection. In the study overall: Recently identified HLA-C-restricted CMV epitopes were among the peptides used. Based on public TCR beta signatures, there were indications of CMV infection and of a matching HLA type. Overall study results and limits: HLA-C-restricted, CMV-specific TCR beta clonotypes were dominant ex vivo. Carriers of CMV plus the relevant HLA were identified by cumulative public TCR beta family frequency.

From germline, CDR1 is SGHRS and CDR2 YFSETQ. The CDR3 runs to 14 residues. J lost 6 bases, V lost 4 bases, and 10 bases had no gene match. This clonotype showed up just a few times. Its antigen is as yet unknown. Using its own MiXCR run on the reads, TCRdb lists one record per CDR3 protein. The sample lists around 750,000 distinct CDR3 sequences; 30% to 35% were seen once. The specimen was cultured CD8+ T cells from PBMCs, collected from culture after CMV antigen stimulation. The chain is built from TRBV5-1 and TRBJ2-7; 7 bases are a match to TRBD2. The sequence came from a human donor in good health (CMV status not recorded). Some clones in this sample may be carry-over from other donors' samples. CDR3: CASSPGTTGGEQYF. The DNA of the CDR3 is TGCGCCAGCAGCCCCGGGACTACCGGAGGCGAGCAGTACTTC. Together with reference TRBV5-1 and TRBJ2-7, the CDR3 gives the full variable domain: KAGVTQTPRYLIKTRGQQVTLSCSPISGHRSVSWYQQTPGQGLQFLFEYFSETQRNKGNFPGRFSGRQFSNSRSEMNVSTLELGDSALYLCASSPGTTGGEQYFGPGTRLTVT.